One and the same sample provided the 13 T cell receptor beta chains below, sequenced in a study of type 1 regulatory T cells (TCRdb year 2021). Data came from an Illumina MiSeq. The raw public reads went through TCRdb reprocessing: fastp at Q25, MiXCR clone calling, in-frame beta chains kept. Each entry is one CDR3 protein sequence, shown with its most common DNA and genes. This sample comprises tens of thousands of distinct CDR3 sequences, about 48% of them detected only once. The ten largest clonotypes hold about 2.1% of the sample. No antigens are known for them. Sequenced sample: cultured non-Tr1 T cells, either the whole culture or a sorted T cell fraction (not recorded which). The sample's cell subset or site label is to be understood as: non-Tr1 population from the T-allo10 product. All receptors come from a human donor in good health.

Concerning this clonotype: The conserved final phenylalanine or tryptophan is absent from the CDR3, which likely points to a read error. The chain is built from TRBV20-1 and TRBJ2-1, with 13 bases aligning to TRBD2. CDR1 and CDR2 from the germline V gene are DFQATT and SNEGSKA (reference sequence). There are 15 residues in the CDR3. V lost 6 bases and J lost 5; bases outside the gene matches: 7. This CDR3 is CSAKELAGGNNEQFI. The CDR3 DNA reads TGCAGTGCCAAAGAACTAGCGGGGGGGAACAATGAGCAGTTCATC.

The rearrangement uses TRBV2 and TRBJ2-1; D unclear. This CDR3 is built from 13 residues. V lost 3 bases to trimming and J lost 4 bases, with 7 bases between them. Germline assignment: CDR1 SNHLY and CDR2 FYNNEI. The CDR3 is CASSEGQYNEQFF. The CDR3 coding sequence is TGTGCCAGCAGTGAGGGCCAGTACAATGAGCAGTTCTTC.

This clonotype has just a few counts. This chain connects TRBV23-1 to TRBJ2-7; D is possibly TRBD2 (5 bases). TRBV23-1 carries the ORF label, with uncertain function. The CDR3 sequence is 16 residues long. The germline V and J ends were trimmed by 6 bases and 4 bases, with 22 bases remaining between them. CDR3 in amino acids: CASSYIRWPGKYEQYF. Written as DNA, the CDR3 is TGCGCCAGCAGCTATATCCGATGGCCGGGGAAATACGAGCAGTACTTC.

This chain connects TRBV12-3 or TRBV12-4 to TRBJ2-3; 10 nucleotides match TRBD2. Trimming took 7 bases from V and 5 from J; bases not matched to a gene: 12. The CDR3 runs to 16 residues. This CDR3 is CASTRRTSGEGDTQYF. The DNA for the CDR3 is TGTGCCAGCACTCGACGGACTAGCGGCGAAGGAGATACGCAGTATTTT.

This clonotype was seen more than once but under ten times. This sequence joins TRBV3-1 and TRBJ1-3, with a possible D match to TRBD1 (6 bases). The CDR3 totals 14 residues. V dropped 4 bases and J dropped 4 bases, with 11 bases sitting between them. Per the germline V gene, CDR1 is LGHDT and CDR2 is YNNKEL (reference sequence). The CDR3 loop is CASSPGAGGNTIYF. For the CDR3, the DNA is TGTGCCAGCAGCCCAGGGGCTGGGGGAAACACCATATATTTT.

Remarks on this clonotype: A much bigger clone sits one base away, suggesting this may be a read error. CDR3 sequence (DNA): TGTGCCAGCAGAAGGACAGGGGGCGGGCAGTACTTC. Translating gives CASRRTGGGQYF. The rearrangement uses TRBV12-3 or TRBV12-4 and TRBJ2-7; 11 bases agree with TRBD1. This CDR3 spans 12 amino acids. V lost 6 bases and J lost 9; bases outside the gene matches: 4.

This clonotype has more than one count but fewer than ten. The rearrangement joins TRBV29-1 to TRBJ2-2; D uncertain. CDR1 and CDR2 (germline): SQVTM, ANQGSEA. This CDR3 contains 11 residues. Deletions cut 4 bases from V and 6 bases from J, with 6 bases between. The CDR3 region is CSVVKAGELFF. The CDR3 nucleotides are TGCAGCGTTGTGAAAGCCGGGGAGCTGTTTTTT.

V gene TRBV5-1 combines with J gene TRBJ2-3; D might be TRBD1 (6 bases). This CDR3 is built from 17 residues. The V and J ends lost 4 bases and 0 bases respectively, with 18 bases between them. Per the germline V gene, CDR1 is SGHRS and CDR2 is YFSETQ. DNA of the CDR3: TGCGCCAGCAGCACACGCCCGGGACAACCTAGCACAGATACGCAGTATTTT. Translation: CASSTRPGQPSTDTQYF.

V and J are TRBV20-1 and TRBJ2-7; D ambiguous. The CDR3 runs to 12 residues. Germline V lookup: CDR1 DFQATT, CDR2 SNEGSKA (reference sequence). V was cut by 2 bases and J by 4 bases, with 9 bases left in between. DNA of the CDR3: TGCAGTGCTAGATTAGCAGGATACGAGCAGTACTTC. Its protein product is CSARLAGYEQYF.

The CDR3: CASSYSGSRDRVPPLHF. For the CDR3, the DNA is TGTGCCAGCAGTTACTCGGGGTCTAGGGACCGCGTCCCACCCCTCCACTTT. This rearrangement joins TRBV6-6 to TRBJ1-6, with D perhaps matching TRBD1 (5 bases). With 0 bases removed from V and 11 bases from J, the gap between germline ends came to 20 bases. The CDR3 length is 17 residues. Germline CDR1 reads MNHNY; CDR2 reads SVGAGI (reference sequence).

The DNA of the CDR3 is TGCAGTGCACAGAGATTAGGGATCAGGATGTTGAACACTGAAGCTTTCTTT. It encodes CSAQRLGIRMLNTEAFF. The chain recombines TRBV20-1 with TRBJ1-1; no clear D gene. Germline V gene lookup returns CDR1 DFQATT and CDR2 SNEGSKA (reference sequence). Trimming stripped 6 bases from V and 0 bases from J, with 23 bases between. This CDR3 has 17 residues.

V usage is TRBV19 and J usage is TRBJ2-1, with TRBD2 identical over 11 bases. The trim removed 5 bases at V and 8 bases at J, leaving 11 bases unmatched. Germline CDR1 reads LNHDA; CDR2 reads SQIVND (reference sequence). This CDR3 spans 16 amino acids. The CDR3 sequence: CASSDPGTSGYDEQFF. The CDR3 coding sequence is TGTGCCAGTAGTGACCCCGGGACTAGCGGATACGATGAGCAGTTCTTC.

The chain carries TRBV18 and TRBJ1-2; unclear D gene. This CDR3 is 15 amino acids long. Germline CDR1 KGHSH, CDR2 LQKENI. Trimming removed 4 bases from V and 0 bases from J, with 12 bases in between. The CDR3, as DNA: TGTGCCAGCTCACTGGGTCCGTCAGCTAACTATGGCTACACCTTC. Protein: CASSLGPSANYGYTF. Based on the CDR3 plus reference TRBV18 and TRBJ1-2, the full variable domain is NAGVMQNPRHLVRRRGQEARLRCSPMKGHSHVYWYRQLPEEGLKFMVYLQKENIIDESGMPKERFSAEFPKEGPSILRIQQVVRGDSAAYFCASSLGPSANYGYTFGSGTRLTVV.